Below are 30 T cell receptor beta chains sequenced from a single sample in a study of Ad26.COV2.S vaccination and SARS-CoV-2 variants. The assay was immunoSEQ multiplex PCR, and TCRdb's table has in-frame clones only and misses some. Among just over 350,000 clones listed, around 84% were seen once. The treatment: around 19 received Ad26.COV2.S at low or high dose, single or two shots; about 5 received placebo; per-sample allocation not given. Samples analyzed were those drawn on day 63 after the first vaccine or placebo injection. The sample was peripheral blood, taken in a trial of Ad26.COV2.S vaccine versus placebo. The receptors here all came from a person aged 18-65 years who received the Ad26.COV2.S COVID-19 vaccine or a placebo.

This chain uses TRBV5-6 with TRBJ2-1; 11 nucleotides agree with TRBD1. The CDR3 totals 13 residues. Per the germline V gene, CDR1 is SGHDT and CDR2 is YYEEEE. J gave up 8 bases and V 7 bases, and 5 bases lay outside the gene matches. CDR3 sequence reads: CASGQGAVDEQFF. CDR3 nucleotide sequence: TGTGCCAGCGGACAGGGGGCGGTTGATGAGCAGTTCTTC.

This clone came up a few times. The gene calls are TRBV5-1 and TRBJ2-2, with unresolved D. The ends were cut back, 2 bases at V and 1 base at J, with 3 bases in the middle. The CDR3 consists of 13 residues. Germline V gene sequence: CDR1 SGHRS, CDR2 YFSETQ. CDR3 in amino acids: CASSFGNTGELFF. Here the CDR3 DNA reads TGCGCCAGCAGCTTTGGGAACACCGGGGAGCTGTTTTTT.

The CDR3 DNA sequence: TGTGCCAGCAGCTTAGATGTGGCCGCCGGGGAAGAAAAACTGTTTTTT. Translated, it gives CASSLDVAAGEEKLFF. The gene calls are TRBV7-9 and TRBJ1-4; D remains ambiguous. Trimming cost V 1 base and J 8 bases, with 17 bases left between them. CDR1 SEHNR and CDR2 FQNEAQ come from the germline V gene (reference sequence). This CDR3 region has 16 residues.

This clone was seen only once. V and J are TRBV6-5 and TRBJ2-7; TRBD2 aligns across 9 bases. The CDR3 runs to 15 residues. Germline V lookup: CDR1 MNHEY, CDR2 SVGAGI. The junction had 6 bases not matched to a gene; V was cut back by 4 bases and J by 2 bases. The CDR3 here is CASSSTGLAAYEQYF. The CDR3 nucleotides read TGTGCCAGCAGTTCAACGGGACTAGCAGCCTACGAGCAGTACTTC.

V gene TRBV5-1 combines with J gene TRBJ1-2; a weak D match, TRBD1 (6 bases). There are 15 residues in the CDR3. V was clipped by 1 base and J by 8 bases, with 18 bases between them. CDR1 is SGHRS, CDR2 YFSETQ, per germline. CDR3 bases: TGCGCCAGCAGCTTGTCTGGGACACCCAATTGGGGCTACACCTTC. This codes for CASSLSGTPNWGYTF.

This chain uses TRBV7-9 with TRBJ2-1; a weak D match, TRBD2 (6 bases). Trimming took off 0 bases at V and 3 bases at J, with 15 bases between the two ends. This CDR3 contains 17 residues. CDR1 and CDR2 (germline): SEHNR, FQNEAQ (reference sequence). DNA of the CDR3: TGTGCCAGCAGCTTAGCGATGGACTATGCCCTCTACAATGAGCAGTTCTTC. It specifies CASSLAMDYALYNEQFF.

This clone was observed many times. The J gene is TRBJ2-2, the V gene TRBV7-2, with TRBD1 identical over 8 bases. V lost 6 bases and J lost 3; bases outside the gene matches: 6. Looked up from germline, CDR1 is SGHTA and CDR2 is FQGNSA. The CDR3 runs to 15 residues. CDR3 DNA sequence: TGTGCCAGCAGACGCCAGGACAGGGACACCGGGGAGCTGTTTTTT. Protein sequence: CASRRQDRDTGELFF. Drawing the rest from reference TRBV7-2 and TRBJ2-2, the complete variable domain is GAGVSQSPSNKVTEKGKDVELRCDPISGHTALYWYRQSLGQGLEFLIYFQGNSAPDKSGLPSDRFSAERTGGSVSTLTIQRTQQEDSAVYLCASRRQDRDTGELFFGEGSRLTVL.

The chain has TRBV5-1 and TRBJ2-1, with unresolved D. The germline V and J ends were trimmed by 3 bases and 2 bases, with 9 bases remaining between them. Germline values: CDR1 SGHRS, CDR2 YFSETQ. The CDR3 runs 14 residues. CDR3 loop: CASSSASPYNEQFF. The DNA of the CDR3 is TGCGCCAGCAGCTCAGCCTCCCCCTACAATGAGCAGTTCTTC.

This clone was seen only once. V is TRBV5-1 and J is TRBJ2-3; 11 nucleotides agree with TRBD1. Germline V gives CDR1 SGHRS, CDR2 YFSETQ. The CDR3 extends over 14 amino acids. After removal of 3 bases from V and 3 bases from J, the junction contained 0 bases not matched to a gene. The DNA of the CDR3 is TGCGCCAGCAGCTGGGACAGGGGGACAGATACGCAGTATTTT. This sequence encodes CASSWDRGTDTQYF.

The chain has TRBV6-5 and TRBJ1-6; TRBD1 is a possible D gene (5 bases). V was cut by 7 bases and J by 6 bases, with 13 bases left in between. This CDR3 comprises 14 residues. CDR1 is MNHEY and CDR2 is SVGAGI in the germline V gene. The CDR3 DNA reads TGTGCCAGCAATGTGAGGGGCCCTAATTCACCCCTCCACTTT. It codes for CASNVRGPNSPLHF.

This clone appeared many times. The rearrangement uses TRBV4-1 and TRBJ2-7; 8 bases are shared with TRBD1. Per germline, CDR1 MGHRA and CDR2 YSYEKL. Trimming cost V 1 base and J 0 bases; bases outside gene matches: 5. The CDR3 length is 16 residues. DNA of the CDR3: TGCGCCAGCAGCCAAGGGCGGGACAGGAGCTCCTACGAGCAGTACTTC. Amino acids: CASSQGRDRSSYEQYF.

This clone came up a few times. This chain uses TRBV2 with TRBJ1-5; maybe TRBD1 (5 bases). Germline CDR1 and CDR2: SNHLY and FYNNEI. V was shortened by 8 bases and J by 0 bases, with 8 bases between the two germline ends. This CDR3 spans 13 amino acids. CDR3 DNA sequence: TGTGCCAGCCAGGGAAATAGCAATCAGCCCCAGCATTTT. Protein: CASQGNSNQPQHF. The full variable domain, its missing parts supplied by reference TRBV2 and TRBJ1-5, is EPEVTQTPSHQVTQMGQEVILRCVPISNHLYFYWYRQILGQKVEFLVSFYNNEISEKSEIFDDQFSVERPDGSNFTLKIRSTKLEDSAMYFCASQGNSNQPQHFGDGTRLSIL.

The chain employs TRBV2 and TRBJ2-3, with 10 bases identical to TRBD1. The V gene end was trimmed by 6 bases and the J gene end by 6 bases; junction bases not matched to a gene: 6. CDR1 SNHLY and CDR2 FYNNEI come from the germline V gene. The CDR3 covers 14 residues. CDR3 sequence (DNA): TGTGCCAGCAGATGGGACAGGGGAAGTGATACGCAGTATTTT. Protein: CASRWDRGSDTQYF. Looking up the rest from reference TRBV2 and TRBJ2-3 gives the full variable domain: EPEVTQTPSHQVTQMGQEVILRCVPISNHLYFYWYRQILGQKVEFLVSFYNNEISEKSEIFDDQFSVERPDGSNFTLKIRSTKLEDSAMYFCASRWDRGSDTQYFGPGTRLTVL.

This clone was observed a single time. The rearrangement joins TRBV5-6 to TRBJ2-7; D might be TRBD2 (5 bases). The germline gives CDR1 SGHDT, CDR2 YYEEEE. The CDR3 sequence is 15 residues long. Trimming took off 4 bases at V and 7 bases at J, with 21 bases between the two ends. For the CDR3, the DNA is TGTGCCAGCAGCAGACGTGCGGTCCGGGAAGGGGAGCAGTACTTC. Translation: CASSRRAVREGEQYF.

V is TRBV2 and J is TRBJ2-2; TRBD1 matches 10 bases. Germline V gene sequence: CDR1 SNHLY, CDR2 FYNNEI. J was trimmed by 8 bases and V by 4 bases; bases with no gene match: 10. This CDR3 is 16 amino acids long. This CDR3 is CASSVPTGGTQGELFF. CDR3 nucleotide sequence: TGTGCCAGCAGTGTCCCGACAGGGGGCACGCAAGGGGAGCTGTTTTTT.

CDR3 loop: CASSFRTSGSEQYF. In DNA, the CDR3 is TGTGCCAGCAGCTTTCGGACTAGCGGGAGCGAGCAGTACTTC. This rearrangement joins TRBV5-4 to TRBJ2-7, with TRBD2 matching 13 bases. Germline V gene sequence: CDR1 SGHNT, CDR2 YYREEE (reference sequence). CDR3 size: 14 residues. V gave up 2 bases and J gave up 6 bases; unmatched junction bases: 2.

The rearrangement links TRBV5-4 to TRBJ2-7; unclear D gene. This CDR3 contains 13 residues. CDR1 SGHNT and CDR2 YYREEE come from the germline V gene (reference sequence). V was clipped by 7 bases and J by 2 bases, with 13 bases between them. Here the CDR3 reads CASSQRPTYEQYF. In DNA, the CDR3 is TGTGCCAGCTCTCAGCGCCCAACCTACGAGCAGTACTTC.

The V gene is TRBV25-1, the J gene TRBJ1-2; 8 bases fit TRBD1. This CDR3 is 15 amino acids long. Trimming removed 1 base from V and 4 bases from J; junction bases left unmatched: 5. CDR1 MGHDK and CDR2 SYGVNS come from the germline V gene. This CDR3 reads CASSESLTGVYGYTF. As DNA, the CDR3 is TGTGCCAGCAGTGAATCTTTGACAGGGGTCTATGGCTACACCTTC.

The rearrangement links TRBV28 to TRBJ2-1; 8 bases fit TRBD2. The germline gives CDR1 MDHEN, CDR2 SYDVKM. V was clipped by 4 bases and J by 6 bases; unmatched bases: 11. The CDR3 has 16 residues. Here the CDR3 reads CASSSMAGGQSNEQFF. The CDR3 DNA is TGTGCCAGCAGTTCCATGGCGGGAGGTCAATCCAATGAGCAGTTCTTC.

CDR3 DNA: TGCGCCAGCAGCTTGGTTGCAGGGGGAGGCACCTACGAGCAGTACTTC. Protein: CASSLVAGGGTYEQYF. The chain joins TRBV5-1 to TRBJ2-7; the D gene is possibly TRBD1 (7 bases). V gave up 0 bases and J gave up 2 bases, with 15 bases separating them. Germline values: CDR1 SGHRS, CDR2 YFSETQ. CDR3 length: 16 residues. The variable domain in full, completed from reference TRBV5-1 and TRBJ2-7, reads KAGVTQTPRYLIKTRGQQVTLSCSPISGHRSVSWYQQTPGQGLQFLFEYFSETQRNKGNFPGRFSGRQFSNSRSEMNVSTLELGDSALYLCASSLVAGGGTYEQYFGPGTRLTVT.

The chain carries TRBV5-1 and TRBJ2-7, with D perhaps TRBD1 (6 bases). V gave up 1 base and J gave up 2 bases, with 16 bases separating them. This CDR3 contains 16 residues. Germline V gene lookup returns CDR1 SGHRS and CDR2 YFSETQ. The DNA of the CDR3 is TGCGCCAGCAGCTTGAGGGACAATGACGGGACCTACGAGCAGTACTTC. Protein sequence: CASSLRDNDGTYEQYF.

The V and J genes are TRBV7-2 and TRBJ2-3; D is possibly TRBD2 (6 bases). The V gene lost 5 bases and the J gene lost 9 bases, with 9 bases spanning the gap. The CDR3 loop spans 11 amino acids. Germline lookup yields CDR1 SGHTA and CDR2 FQGNSA. The CDR3 DNA follows: TGTGCCAGCAGCCCTGGGGGGACGCAGTATTTT. Translating gives CASSPGGTQYF.

The V and J genes are TRBV19 and TRBJ2-3, with 10 bases matching TRBD2. The trim removed 5 bases at V and 0 bases at J, leaving 2 bases unmatched. This CDR3 region has 15 residues. Germline-derived CDR1 and CDR2 are LNHDA and SQIVND (reference sequence). The CDR3 region has the DNA TGTGCCAGTAGTGAAGCGGGAGGGAGCACAGATACGCAGTATTTT. It codes for CASSEAGGSTDTQYF.

The V and J genes are TRBV19 and TRBJ2-7; unclear D gene. The CDR3 is made up of 12 amino acids. Germline CDR1 is LNHDA and CDR2 is SQIVND (reference sequence). Trimming shortened V by 6 bases and J by 7 bases, and 13 bases separated the two germline ends. CDR3 DNA: TGTGCCAGTAGCCGTCTGAGAGATGAGCAGTACTTC. This codes for CASSRLRDEQYF.

CDR3 sequence: CASSPRTGSSGNTIYF. CDR3 in DNA: TGTGCCAGCAGCCCTAGGACGGGGAGCTCTGGAAACACCATATATTTT. This sequence joins TRBV3-1 (or the pseudogene TRBV3-2) and TRBJ1-3, with D unclear. The CDR3 runs 16 residues. V was pared by 4 bases and J by 0 bases, with 13 bases between. Germline V gives CDR1 LGHDT, CDR2 YNNKEL (reference sequence).

The chain employs TRBV29-1 and TRBJ2-2; the match to TRBD1 covers 8 bases. V gave up 8 bases and J gave up 5 bases; unmatched junction bases: 13. Germline V gene data show CDR1 as SQVTM and CDR2 as ANQGSEA. This CDR3 has 15 residues. The CDR3 sequence: CSPTIRGRWTGELFF. The CDR3 coding sequence is TGCAGCCCAACCATCAGGGGGCGCTGGACCGGGGAGCTGTTTTTT.

In this sample, this clone turned up a few times. The rearrangement links TRBV7-6 to TRBJ2-1, with D tentatively TRBD1 or TRBD2 (5 bases each). The CDR3 is 16 residues long. CDR1 is SGHVS, CDR2 FNYEAQ, per germline. V lost 4 bases and J lost 9, with 22 bases in between. CDR3 nucleotide sequence: TGTGCCAGCAGCTCAAGCAATGTTGAGGGGAATCCTGAGCAGTTCTTC. This sequence encodes CASSSSNVEGNPEQFF.

The chain carries TRBV29-1 and TRBJ2-4; 13 bases fit TRBD2. The CDR3 length is 21 residues. V lost 2 bases, J lost 1 base, and 17 bases stayed unmatched. Germline CDR1 and CDR2: SQVTM and ANQGSEA. The chain's CDR3 is CSVEYSEPTSGRVSAKNIQYF. The CDR3 region has the DNA TGCAGCGTTGAATATTCGGAGCCAACTAGCGGGAGGGTCTCGGCCAAAAACATTCAGTACTTC.

J is TRBJ2-7 and V is TRBV2; perhaps TRBD2 as D (5 bases). The CDR3 covers 15 residues. Germline CDR1 and CDR2: SNHLY and FYNNEI. V shed 1 base and J shed 6 bases, with 16 bases lying between them. The chain's CDR3 is CASSEVVGLGSEQYF. In DNA form, the CDR3 reads TGTGCCAGCAGTGAAGTAGTAGGGCTTGGGAGCGAGCAGTACTTC.

The CDR3 protein is CASSLEPSGTPAPTDTQYF. CDR3 DNA sequence: TGTGCCAGCAGCTTGGAGCCTAGCGGGACTCCTGCCCCCACAGATACGCAGTATTTT. The rearrangement uses TRBV5-4 and TRBJ2-3; TRBD2 aligns across 9 bases. Trimming took 0 bases from V and 2 from J; bases not matched to a gene: 13. The CDR3 is 19 residues long. CDR1 and CDR2 from the germline V gene are SGHNT and YYREEE (reference sequence).